This T cell receptor beta chain was captured by sequencing in a study of blood T cell repertoires in COVID-19. V was pared by 1 base and J by 4 bases, with 11 bases between. CDR1 is SGHNT and CDR2 is YYREEE in the germline V gene (reference sequence). The CDR3 totals 14 residues. Here immunoSEQ multiplex PCR was the method, and the copy in TCRdb shows in-frame clones only, minus some. The data contain about 55,000 clones, approximately 85% of them singletons. This clonotype originated in a human donor in a cohort sampled during active COVID-19. Sequenced: peripheral blood. J is TRBJ1-2 and V is TRBV5-4; D gene ambiguous. The CDR3 coding sequence is TGTGCCAGCAGCTTGTCCTGGGCCGGCTATGGCTACACCTTC. Encoded protein: CASSLSWAGYGYTF.